This paragraph covers one TCR beta chain sequence. Seattle's cohort entered during active infection and was followed longitudinally. This CDR3 is built from 13 residues. Germline lookup yields CDR1 SEHNR and CDR2 FQNEAQ (reference sequence). V lost 4 bases, J lost 2 bases, and 8 bases lay in between. These data are taken from a study of blood T cell repertoires in COVID-19. Data came from immunoSEQ multiplex PCR; TCRdb stores just in-frame clones and leaves some out. Here the sample spans 150,000 or so clones, roughly nine tenths being singletons. Sequencing was carried out using peripheral blood. The chain employs TRBV7-9 and TRBJ1-1; D is ambiguous. The receptor's source is a man aged 18 to 35 with COVID-19, enrolled during active disease. In nucleotides, the CDR3 is TGTGCCAGCAGCTGGGAGGGTAACACTGAAGCTTTCTTT. This gives the protein CASSWEGNTEAFF. Combining the CDR3 with reference TRBV7-9 and TRBJ1-1 gives the whole variable domain DTGVSQNPRHKITKRGQNVTFRCDPISEHNRLYWYRQTLGQGPEFLTYFQNEAQLEKSRLLSDRFSAERPKGSFSTLEIQRTEQGDSAMYLCASSWEGNTEAFFGQGTRLTVV.